This is a list of T cell receptor beta chains from one sample in a study of OX40 agonist ivuxolimab in advanced cancers. The method was immunoSEQ multiplex PCR; TCRdb's version includes in-frame clones alone and lacks a portion of them. The profile covers around 140,000 clones, with over 75% appearing a single time and around 0.99% taken by the ten largest. The specimen comprised CD4+ or CD8+ T cells sorted from blood, sampled in a trial of the OX40 agonist ivuxolimab. The receptors shown here come from an adult with an advanced solid tumor such as melanoma, head and neck, liver or kidney cancer. The CDR3 runs from the conserved cysteine through the conserved F or W. Fields, in order: J gene, clone size, V gene, D gene, CDR3 DNA, CDR3 protein. The D gene is left open where the match is weak. A row's size may be missing; if present it is once, few, many or a size class.

TRBJ2-2,.,TRBV2,.,TGTGCCAGCAGGGGTAGCGGTCCCGGGGAGCTGTTTTTT,CASRGSGPGELFF
TRBJ1-3,.,TRBV27,.,TGTGCCAGCAGTTTATCGTTTCGTGGAACTGGAAACACCATATATTTT,CASSLSFRGTGNTIYF
TRBJ1-2,.,TRBV27,.,TGTGCCAGCAGAACGGGGAGGGATGGCTACACCTTC,CASRTGRDGYTF
TRBJ1-2,once,TRBV5-1,TRBD1,TGCGCCAGCAGCTTGAGGGGACAGGGATTCTATGGCTACACCTTC,CASSLRGQGFYGYTF
TRBJ1-1,.,TRBV18,.,TGTGCCAGCTCACCACCGGACGGGAACACTGAAGCTTTCTTT,CASSPPDGNTEAFF
TRBJ1-6,.,TRBV5-4,.,TGTGCCAGCAGCTTGTTTCCTTCAGGGAGGAATTCACCCCTCCACTTT,CASSLFPSGRNSPLHF
TRBJ1-1,.,TRBV7-3,.,TGTGCCAGCAGCTTAACGTTAAGCCACCCTGAGTTCTTT,CASSLTLSHPEFF
TRBJ2-1,.,TRBV19,TRBD1,TGTGCCAGTAGTTGGGACAGGCGACAGCAGTTCTTC,CASSWDRRQQFF
TRBJ1-5,.,TRBV15,TRBD1,TGTGCCACCAGCGGTAGGACAGGGGCCGATCAGCCCCAGCATTTT,CATSGRTGADQPQHF
TRBJ2-1,.,TRBV19,.,TGTGCCAGTAGTCAGTCGTATAGCTCCTACAATGAGCAGTTCTTC,CASSQSYSSYNEQFF
TRBJ2-1,.,TRBV2,TRBD1,TGTGCCAGCAGTAGGGACAGTATCAATGAGCAGTTCTTC,CASSRDSINEQFF
TRBJ2-7,.,TRBV5-4,.,TGTGCCAGCAGCTTGGAGGACAGTAGTTTCTACGAGCAGTACTTC,CASSLEDSSFYEQYF
TRBJ1-1,few,TRBV7-2,.,TGTGCCAGCCGTCTGTTTGAGTGGACTGAAGCTTTCTTT,CASRLFEWTEAFF
TRBJ2-7,.,TRBV18,TRBD1,TGTGCCAGCTCACCCCTAGATGGGACAGGGGCCTCGGGGGAGCAGTACTTC,CASSPLDGTGASGEQYF
TRBJ1-5,.,TRBV25-1,TRBD1,TGTGCCAGCAGCCCCTCCCAGGGGGCAAATCAGCCCCAGCATTTT,CASSPSQGANQPQHF
TRBJ2-7,.,TRBV5-1,.,TGCGCCAGCAGCTTGGAATACAGTTACGAGCAGTACTTC,CASSLEYSYEQYF
TRBJ2-2,.,TRBV4-3,TRBD2,TGCGCCAGCAGCCAAATGACTAGCCCCCCCGACGGGGAGCTGTTTTTT,CASSQMTSPPDGELFF
TRBJ2-5,.,TRBV11-2,.,TGTGCCAGCAGCTTTCAACCTAGCGCCGAGACCCAGTACTTC,CASSFQPSAETQYF
TRBJ1-6,.,TRBV9,.,TGTGCCAGTAGGGGTAGGGGTGATAATTCACCCCTCCACTTT,CASRGRGDNSPLHF
TRBJ2-3,.,TRBV7-9,.,TGTGCCAGCAGCTTAGAATTATACACAGATACGCAGTATTTT,CASSLELYTDTQYF
TRBJ1-3,.,TRBV25-1,.,TGTGCCAGCAGTCCGGGGGGAGCCAGAATACCTGGAAACACCATATATTTT,CASSPGGARIPGNTIYF
TRBJ1-4,.,TRBV19,.,TGTGCCAGTACCTACCTAGGGGACCTCCAGGAAAAACTGTTTTTT,CASTYLGDLQEKLFF
TRBJ2-2,few,TRBV5-4,.,TGTGCCAGCAGCACCCAGGGTCCCGGGGAGCTGTTTTTT,CASSTQGPGELFF
TRBJ2-2,once,TRBV18,.,TGTGCCAGCTCACCAGAGGCCGGGGAGCTGTTTTTT,CASSPEAGELFF